What follows are 22 T cell receptor beta chains derived from one specimen sequenced in a study of blood T cell repertoires in COVID-19. Sequenced by immunoSEQ multiplex PCR; TCRdb stores in-frame clones only, minus some. The sample consists of around 300,000 clones, roughly 88% of them appearing once. Sequenced input: peripheral blood. Source of these receptors: a woman in her forties or fifties with active or convalescent COVID-19.

The chain links TRBV4-1 to TRBJ2-1; D is unresolved. The germline V gene has CDR1 MGHRA and CDR2 YSYEKL. Trimming removed 1 base from V and 7 bases from J, with 8 bases in between. The length of the CDR3 is 13 residues. CDR3 amino acids: CASSQVVANEQFF. Here the CDR3 DNA reads TGCGCCAGCAGCCAAGTAGTCGCAAATGAGCAGTTCTTC.

This clone was observed once. The junction departs from germline at one end; a sequencing error may be responsible. The gene calls are TRBV6-4 and TRBJ2-1; maybe TRBD1 (6 bases). This CDR3 is built from 18 residues. The V gene's germline CDR1 is MRHNA and CDR2 SNTAGT. The CDR3 sequence is CASSDETGILRGYSEQFF. CDR3 DNA: TGTGCCAGCAGTGACGAGACAGGCATTTTAAGGGGGTACAGTGAGCAGTTCTTC.

The CDR3: CASNAGTGGLDEQFF. CDR3 coding DNA: TGTGCCAGCAACGCCGGGACAGGGGGTTTGGATGAGCAGTTCTTC. The chain uses TRBV28 and TRBJ2-1; 11 bases match TRBD1. Germline V gene data show CDR1 as MDHEN and CDR2 as SYDVKM. The CDR3 sequence is 15 residues long. V dropped 7 bases and J dropped 8; count of bases not matched to a gene: 10.

The chain has TRBV4-1 and TRBJ1-2; 11 bases line up with TRBD1. The V gene's germline CDR1 is MGHRA and CDR2 YSYEKL. The CDR3 length is 16 residues. J lost 7 bases, V lost 1 base, and 8 bases had no gene match. The CDR3 is CASSQGGQGARLGYTF. In DNA, the CDR3 is TGCGCCAGCAGCCAAGGCGGACAGGGGGCGCGTCTTGGCTACACCTTC.

The chain has TRBV5-6 and TRBJ1-3, with TRBD1 identical over 10 bases. This CDR3 spans 17 amino acids. CDR1 and CDR2 from the germline V gene are SGHDT and YYEEEE. V lost 4 bases to trimming and J lost 2 bases; unmatched junction nucleotides: 9. The CDR3, as DNA: TGTGCCAGCAGCCAGAGGACAGGGGGGTACCCTGGAAACACCATATATTTT. This translates into CASSQRTGGYPGNTIYF.

This clone has just a few counts. The rearrangement joins TRBV9 to TRBJ2-1, with a weak D call TRBD2 (5 bases). From germline, CDR1 is SGDLS and CDR2 YYNGEE. The CDR3 is 14 residues long. The germline V and J ends were trimmed by 3 bases and 1 base, with 8 bases remaining between them. DNA of the CDR3: TGTGCCAGCAGCGGTAGCGATTCCTACAATGAGCAGTTCTTC. As protein: CASSGSDSYNEQFF.

The chain has TRBV30 and TRBJ1-6, with D perhaps matching TRBD1 (6 bases). Germline values: CDR1 GTSNPN, CDR2 SVGIG (reference sequence). V lost 6 bases, J lost 4 bases, and 13 bases lay in between. This CDR3 is 14 amino acids long. CDR3 sequence reads: CACRPGQYNSPLHF. The CDR3 DNA reads TGTGCCTGCCGCCCTGGACAGTATAATTCACCCCTCCACTTT.

This chain joins TRBV30 and TRBJ1-6; 8 nucleotides match TRBD1. This CDR3 has 14 amino acids. Trimming at V came to 7 bases and at J to 8 bases, leaving 10 bases not matched to a gene. Per the germline V gene, CDR1 is GTSNPN and CDR2 is SVGIG (reference sequence). The CDR3 loop is CAYSGQGRDSPLHF. CDR3 nucleotides: TGTGCCTACTCAGGACAGGGTAGGGATTCACCCCTCCACTTT.

The V call is TRBV2, the J call TRBJ2-4, with D possibly TRBD1 on 6 matching bases. V was pared by 0 bases and J by 3 bases, with 15 bases between. Germline V gene data show CDR1 as SNHLY and CDR2 as FYNNEI. The CDR3 is 17 residues long. The CDR3 loop reads CASSEAGRGQGKNIQYF. DNA for the CDR3: TGTGCCAGCAGTGAAGCAGGCAGGGGCCAGGGCAAAAACATTCAGTACTTC.

The chain has TRBV9 and TRBJ1-5; no definite D call. Trimming pared 4 bases from V and 7 bases from J, leaving 12 bases between. The CDR3 runs 13 residues. CDR1 is SGDLS, CDR2 YYNGEE, per germline. The CDR3 coding sequence is TGTGCCAGCAGCCGAAGGGAGTCGCAGCCCCAGCATTTT. Protein sequence: CASSRRESQPQHF.

The chain couples TRBV5-5 to TRBJ2-2, with D uncertain. Germline-derived CDR1 and CDR2 are SGHKS and YYEKEE (reference sequence). Trimming cost V 0 bases and J 0 bases, with 15 bases left between them. The CDR3 spans 18 residues. The CDR3 protein is CASSLGRRLHANTGELFF. CDR3 nucleotide sequence: TGTGCCAGCAGCTTGGGGCGGCGGCTGCACGCGAACACCGGGGAGCTGTTTTTT.

The genes are TRBV20-1 and TRBJ2-1; tentative D call: TRBD2 (6 bases). Trimming removed 3 bases at V and 1 base at J, with 25 bases between. The germline V gene has CDR1 DFQATT and CDR2 SNEGSKA (reference sequence). CDR3 length: 19 amino acids. CDR3 sequence: CSASFGVAAIDRSYNEQFF. The CDR3 DNA sequence: TGCAGTGCTAGTTTCGGGGTAGCGGCGATTGATAGGTCCTACAATGAGCAGTTCTTC.

The rearrangement links TRBV6-5 to TRBJ2-7; TRBD2 matches 9 bases. The CDR3 has 14 amino acids. Unmatched junction bases numbered 10, after V lost 8 bases and J lost 5 bases. Germline values: CDR1 MNHEY, CDR2 SVGAGI. The CDR3 DNA reads as TGTGCCAGCCAAGGGAGGATAGCGGGAGACGAGCAGTACTTC. Amino acid sequence: CASQGRIAGDEQYF.

The rearrangement links TRBV28 to TRBJ1-2; possible D gene TRBD1, 6 bases. Trimming pared 2 bases from V and 5 bases from J, leaving 12 bases between. This CDR3 is built from 14 residues. Looked up from germline, CDR1 is MDHEN and CDR2 is SYDVKM. CDR3 residues: CASSLEAGDYGYTF. The DNA of the CDR3 is TGTGCCAGCAGTTTAGAGGCAGGGGATTATGGCTACACCTTC.

J is TRBJ1-2 and V is TRBV24-1; weak D call: TRBD1 (5 bases). From germline, CDR1 is KGHDR and CDR2 SFDVKD. The CDR3 extends over 14 amino acids. The ends were cut back, 5 bases at V and 2 bases at J, with 11 bases in the middle. CDR3 nucleotides: TGTGCCACCAGTGTTCCGACAGTAAACTATGGCTACACCTTC. Translated: CATSVPTVNYGYTF.

The rearrangement links TRBV28 to TRBJ1-5; D is possibly TRBD1 (6 bases). The CDR3 has 16 amino acids. CDR1 is MDHEN and CDR2 is SYDVKM in the germline V gene. V lost 4 bases and J lost 0, with 13 bases in between. Written as DNA, the CDR3 is TGTGCCAGCAGTTCCATGGGGGCGTATAGCAATCAGCCCCAGCATTTT. Protein product: CASSSMGAYSNQPQHF.

This rearrangement joins TRBV5-4 to TRBJ1-1; no definite D call. Germline assignment: CDR1 SGHNT and CDR2 YYREEE (reference sequence). V was pared by 3 bases and J by 7 bases, with 10 bases between. This CDR3 contains 12 residues. The chain's CDR3 is CASSSPGIEAFF. CDR3 coding DNA: TGTGCCAGCAGCTCACCGGGAATTGAAGCTTTCTTT.

The chain couples TRBV11-2 to TRBJ2-2, with D uncertain. Germline lookup yields CDR1 SGHAT and CDR2 FQNNGV. The CDR3 is made up of 14 amino acids. Trimming shortened V by 2 bases and J by 5 bases, and 9 bases separated the two germline ends. In nucleotides, the CDR3 is TGTGCCAGCAGCTTAAAGGTCGGGACCGGGGAGCTGTTTTTT. As protein: CASSLKVGTGELFF.

The V and J genes are TRBV9 and TRBJ2-2; tentatively, D is TRBD2 (5 bases). CDR3 length: 14 residues. Trimming shortened V by 1 base and J by 6 bases, and 10 bases separated the two germline ends. Per the germline V gene, CDR1 is SGDLS and CDR2 is YYNGEE. In DNA, the CDR3 is TGTGCCAGCAGCGTAAGAAGGGAGTCCGGGGAGCTGTTTTTT. Translation gives CASSVRRESGELFF.

The gene calls are TRBV6-4 and TRBJ2-2, with TRBD2 identical over 14 bases. The CDR3 length is 17 residues. CDR1 is MRHNA, CDR2 SNTAGT, per germline. V lost 6 bases to trimming and J lost 4 bases; unmatched junction nucleotides: 7. The CDR3 DNA follows: TGTGCCAGCAGCCAAGGACTAGCGGGGGGACTCACCGGGGAGCTGTTTTTT. It specifies CASSQGLAGGLTGELFF.

The chain couples TRBV6-2 or TRBV6-3 to TRBJ2-2; TRBD2 matches at 12 bases. Germline loops: CDR1 MNHEY, CDR2 SVGEGT. CDR3 length: 18 residues. V lost 0 bases, J lost 6 bases, and 8 bases stayed unmatched. CDR3: CASSYSLFGLAGPGELFF. Written as DNA, the CDR3 is TGTGCCAGCAGTTACTCTCTGTTCGGACTAGCGGGACCCGGGGAGCTGTTTTTT.

The chain uses TRBV7-2 and TRBJ1-4; 8 positions match TRBD1. Germline CDR1 and CDR2: SGHTA and FQGNSA. V lost 3 bases, J lost 4 bases, and 4 bases stayed unmatched. The CDR3 spans 15 residues. The CDR3 DNA reads TGTGCCAGCAGCTTCGACAGGGGTGATAATGAAAAACTGTTTTTT. Translated: CASSFDRGDNEKLFF.